This passage covers 32 T cell receptor beta chains from one sample sequenced in a study of blood T cell repertoires in COVID-19. Measured with immunoSEQ multiplex PCR; TCRdb has only the in-frame clones, and not every one. The table shows approximately 330,000 clones, with roughly 89% occurring only once. Material for sequencing was peripheral blood. These receptors originate from a man younger than 40 with COVID-19, enrolled during active disease.

This clone is a singleton in its sample. This rearrangement joins TRBV7-9 to TRBJ2-7; 11 nucleotides match TRBD1. The CDR3 spans 16 residues. The V segment lost 0 bases and the J segment 3 bases; nucleotides outside the gene matches: 4. The V gene's germline CDR1 is SEHNR and CDR2 FQNEAQ (reference sequence). CDR3 in DNA: TGTGCCAGCAGCTTAGCCTCCGGGACAGGGGGCTACGAGCAGTACTTC. Translating gives CASSLASGTGGYEQYF.

The gene calls are TRBV28 and TRBJ2-7, with 15 bases aligning to TRBD2. V trimming: 10 bases; J trimming: 5 bases; junction bases outside the gene matches: 12. The CDR3 is made up of 16 amino acids. Germline V gene data show CDR1 as MDHEN and CDR2 as SYDVKM. The DNA for the CDR3 is TGTGCCACCGCCTCGGGACTAGCGGGAGGTCTAAACGAGCAGTACTTC. It translates to CATASGLAGGLNEQYF.

The chain carries TRBV6-2 or TRBV6-3 and TRBJ1-1; D might be TRBD1 (5 bases). With 4 bases removed from V and 11 bases from J, the gap between germline ends came to 29 bases. The CDR3 has 17 residues. From germline, CDR1 is MNHEY and CDR2 SVGEGT. The CDR3 loop reads CASSLDFDRPTFVEAFF. The DNA for the CDR3 is TGTGCCAGCAGTTTAGATTTCGACAGACCTACCTTCGTAGAGGCTTTCTTT.

This CDR3 is CASSPYRTAEAFF. The CDR3 coding sequence is TGTGCCAGCAGCCCCTATCGGACAGCTGAAGCTTTCTTT. V is TRBV7-8 and J is TRBJ1-1; the D gene is possibly TRBD1 (6 bases). V was shortened by 5 bases and J by 6 bases, with 13 bases between the two germline ends. Germline loops: CDR1 SGHVS, CDR2 FQNEAQ. The CDR3 loop spans 13 amino acids. The full variable domain, with the rest looked up from reference TRBV7-8 and TRBJ1-1, is GAGVSQSPRYKVAKRGQDVALRCDPISGHVSLFWYQQALGQGPEFLTYFQNEAQLDKSGLPSDRFFAERPEGSVSTLKIQRTQQEDSAVYLCASSPYRTAEAFFGQGTRLTVV.

This chain uses TRBV7-2 with TRBJ2-3; TRBD2 agrees at 11 bases. There are 18 residues in the CDR3. CDR1 is SGHTA and CDR2 is FQGNSA in the germline V gene. V dropped 5 bases and J dropped 2; count of bases not matched to a gene: 12. The DNA of the CDR3 is TGTGCCAGCAGCCAACTAGCGGGGGTGATTTTTGTCACAGATACGCAGTATTTT. Amino acid sequence: CASSQLAGVIFVTDTQYF.

The chain carries TRBV27 and TRBJ2-5, with 11 bases fitting TRBD2. This CDR3 comprises 15 residues. V lost 3 bases, J lost 5 bases, and 5 bases stayed unmatched. Germline CDR1 is MNHEY and CDR2 is SMNVEV (reference sequence). The CDR3 protein is CASSFWTSGRETQYF. The CDR3 coding sequence is TGTGCCAGCAGTTTTTGGACTAGCGGGCGTGAGACCCAGTACTTC.

This rearrangement joins TRBV19 to TRBJ2-3; weak D call: TRBD2 (6 bases). V dropped 7 bases and J dropped 4 bases, with 9 bases sitting between them. The CDR3 has 12 residues. CDR1 and CDR2 (germline): LNHDA, SQIVND (reference sequence). This CDR3 is CASNGGADTQYF. CDR3 sequence (DNA): TGTGCCAGTAACGGAGGGGCAGATACGCAGTATTTT.

This clone was seen once. One junction end does not reproduce the germline sequence, and a read error may be involved. Written as DNA, the CDR3 is TGTGCCACCAGCAGAGACAGGGGGAACGCTGAAGCTTTCTTT. Translating it yields CATSRDRGNAEAFF. The chain has TRBV15 and TRBJ1-1, with 7 bases lining up with TRBD1. Per germline, CDR1 LNHNV and CDR2 YYDKDF (reference sequence). The CDR3 runs to 14 residues.

This chain uses TRBV19 with TRBJ2-5; D possibly corresponds to TRBD2 (5 bases). Germline loops: CDR1 LNHDA, CDR2 SQIVND (reference sequence). The CDR3 extends over 15 amino acids. Trimming shortened V by 5 bases and J by 5 bases, and 18 bases separated the two germline ends. In DNA, the CDR3 is TGTGCCAGTAGTCCCCGTTTGGTGAGGGCGGAGACCCAGTACTTC. Protein sequence: CASSPRLVRAETQYF.

The rearrangement joins TRBV18 to TRBJ2-7, with 12 bases that match TRBD2. The germline CDR1 and CDR2 sequences are KGHSH and LQKENI. The CDR3 has 15 amino acids. The ends lost 0 bases at V and 7 bases at J; junction bases unmatched: 4. Written as DNA, the CDR3 is TGTGCCAGCTCACCACCGTCTAGCGGGAGGGGTGAGCAGTACTTC. Amino acid sequence: CASSPPSSGRGEQYF.

The rearrangement joins TRBV29-1 to TRBJ2-5; weak D call: TRBD2 (7 bases). The CDR3 covers 14 residues. Germline loops: CDR1 SQVTM, CDR2 ANQGSEA. V gave up 5 bases and J gave up 2 bases, with 15 bases separating them. The CDR3 sequence: CSVNRGDYQETQYF. CDR3 DNA: TGCAGCGTTAATAGGGGGGACTATCAAGAGACCCAGTACTTC.

The CDR3 loop is CASSQTPLFRTDYGYTF. DNA for the CDR3: TGTGCCAGCAGCCAAACCCCCCTCTTTAGGACAGACTATGGCTACACCTTC. The chain couples TRBV4-2 to TRBJ1-2; the D gene is possibly TRBD1 (6 bases). The CDR3 length is 17 residues. Trimming stripped 2 bases from V and 3 bases from J, with 19 bases between. Germline loops: CDR1 LGHNA, CDR2 YNFKEQ.

This sequence joins TRBV2 and TRBJ1-2; D gene unclear. V dropped 7 bases and J dropped 1 base, with 7 bases sitting between them. Germline V gene sequence: CDR1 SNHLY, CDR2 FYNNEI. CDR3 length: 12 amino acids. CDR3 nucleotide sequence: TGTGCCAGCATGGCGGGTAACTATGGCTACACCTTC. Its translation is CASMAGNYGYTF. Full variable domain (remainder filled in from reference TRBV2 and TRBJ1-2): EPEVTQTPSHQVTQMGQEVILRCVPISNHLYFYWYRQILGQKVEFLVSFYNNEISEKSEIFDDQFSVERPDGSNFTLKIRSTKLEDSAMYFCASMAGNYGYTFGSGTRLTVV.

The rearrangement joins TRBV2 to TRBJ1-1, with 11 bases that match TRBD1. The CDR3 consists of 13 residues. Unmatched junction bases numbered 1, after V lost 6 bases and J lost 4 bases. Germline V lookup: CDR1 SNHLY, CDR2 FYNNEI. The CDR3 reads CASRGQGGTEAFF. The CDR3 coding sequence is TGTGCCAGCAGGGGACAGGGGGGCACTGAAGCTTTCTTT.

J is TRBJ2-2 and V is TRBV6-6; D is unclear. This CDR3 comprises 16 residues. Trimming pared 3 bases from V and 0 bases from J, leaving 11 bases between. CDR1 is MNHNY, CDR2 SVGAGI, per germline (reference sequence). This chain's CDR3 is CASSYLKPANTGELFF. In DNA, the CDR3 is TGTGCCAGCAGTTATTTGAAGCCTGCGAACACCGGGGAGCTGTTTTTT.

J is TRBJ2-5 and V is TRBV29-1; possible D gene TRBD1, 5 bases. V was cut by 0 bases and J by 5 bases, with 13 bases left in between. This CDR3 has 14 residues. Germline CDR1 reads SQVTM; CDR2 reads ANQGSEA. The CDR3 region is CSVEDPPTAETQYF. CDR3 bases: TGCAGCGTTGAAGATCCTCCGACAGCGGAGACCCAGTACTTC.

J is TRBJ2-7 and V is TRBV18; 12 nucleotides match TRBD2. Trimming removed 6 bases from V and 4 bases from J; junction bases left unmatched: 10. This CDR3 comprises 16 residues. From germline, CDR1 is KGHSH and CDR2 LQKENI. The CDR3 region is CASSPHPLAGGYEQYF. Here the CDR3 DNA reads TGTGCCAGCTCCCCTCATCCGCTAGCGGGGGGGTACGAGCAGTACTTC.

The chain uses TRBV6-6 and TRBJ2-5; TRBD1 agrees at 8 bases. Germline V gives CDR1 MNHNY, CDR2 SVGAGI (reference sequence). The CDR3 has 15 amino acids. J gave up 5 bases and V 6 bases, and 11 bases lay outside the gene matches. The CDR3: CASSQQGTGRETQYF. In nucleotides, the CDR3 is TGTGCCAGCAGCCAACAAGGGACAGGTCGGGAGACCCAGTACTTC.

This clone was counted a few times. The genes are TRBV10-3 and TRBJ2-5, with 13 bases identical to TRBD2. The CDR3 totals 14 residues. J was trimmed by 4 bases and V by 10 bases; bases with no gene match: 6. CDR1 is ENHRY and CDR2 is SYGVKD in the germline V gene. CDR3 nucleotide sequence: TGTGCCACCTTGGGACTAGCGGGGTTAGAGACCCAGTACTTC. Its protein product is CATLGLAGLETQYF.

The chain joins TRBV28 to TRBJ1-1, with 7 bases that match TRBD1. The junction had 11 bases not matched to a gene; V was cut back by 4 bases and J by 3 bases. CDR3 length: 16 residues. CDR1 MDHEN and CDR2 SYDVKM come from the germline V gene. In DNA form, the CDR3 reads TGTGCCAGCAGTTCACAGGGGATGGCTACGGACACTGAAGCTTTCTTT. It codes for CASSSQGMATDTEAFF.

This rearrangement joins TRBV3-1 (or the pseudogene TRBV3-2) to TRBJ1-5; no clear D gene. V was pared by 1 base and J by 2 bases, with 6 bases between. This CDR3 has 14 amino acids. Germline V gives CDR1 LGHDT, CDR2 YNNKEL (reference sequence). The CDR3 sequence is CASSQVDCNQPQHF. DNA for the CDR3: TGTGCCAGCAGCCAAGTGGACTGCAATCAGCCCCAGCATTTT.

The J gene is TRBJ2-5, the V gene TRBV19; 12 bases map to TRBD2. CDR1 and CDR2 (germline): LNHDA, SQIVND (reference sequence). J gave up 2 bases and V 5 bases, and 6 bases lay outside the gene matches. This CDR3 region has 16 residues. As DNA, the CDR3 is TGTGCCAGTAGTCCGGGACTAGCGGGTGATCAAGAGACCCAGTACTTC. Translated: CASSPGLAGDQETQYF.

The chain is built from TRBV18 and TRBJ1-2; TRBD1 aligns across 7 bases. Germline CDR1 reads KGHSH; CDR2 reads LQKENI. The J segment lost 6 bases and the V segment lost 1 base, leaving 5 bases of the junction unmatched. CDR3 length equals 14 residues. DNA for the CDR3: TGTGCCAGCTCACCACTGACAGGGCAGAATGGCTACACCTTC. Translation gives CASSPLTGQNGYTF.

This chain links TRBV29-1 with TRBJ2-1, with 9 bases that match TRBD2. The germline V gene has CDR1 SQVTM and CDR2 ANQGSEA. The ends lost 6 bases at V and 3 bases at J; junction bases unmatched: 9. The CDR3 has 15 residues. The CDR3 loop is CSVPRASGNYNEQFF. CDR3 DNA sequence: TGCAGCGTCCCAAGGGCTAGCGGGAACTACAATGAGCAGTTCTTC.

The chain couples TRBV11-3 to TRBJ2-3; 7 bases agree with TRBD2. The V segment lost 2 bases and the J segment 4 bases; nucleotides outside the gene matches: 18. Germline lookup yields CDR1 SGHNT and CDR2 YENEEA. The CDR3 runs 19 residues. The CDR3 nucleotides read TGTGCCAGCAGCTTAAAAGGTGGGAGGGCTAGCCTCCCGTCAGATACGCAGTATTTT. This codes for CASSLKGGRASLPSDTQYF. The whole variable domain, remainder taken from reference TRBV11-3 and TRBJ2-3, is EAGVVQSPRYKIIEKKQPVAFWCNPISGHNTLYWYLQNLGQGPELLIRYENEEAVDDSQLPKDRFSAERLKGVDSTLKIQPAELGDSAVYLCASSLKGGRASLPSDTQYFGPGTRLTVL.

The chain links TRBV15 to TRBJ1-5; the match to TRBD1 covers 10 bases. Germline values: CDR1 LNHNV, CDR2 YYDKDF (reference sequence). J gave up 6 bases and V 5 bases, and 10 bases lay outside the gene matches. The CDR3 contains 16 residues. The CDR3 reads CATSVFRDRGLQPQHF. DNA of the CDR3: TGTGCCACCAGCGTATTCCGGGACAGGGGTCTTCAGCCCCAGCATTTT.

The chain has TRBV27 and TRBJ2-7; TRBD1 agrees at 8 bases. The ends lost 1 base at V and 5 bases at J; junction bases unmatched: 4. This CDR3 comprises 14 residues. Per germline, CDR1 MNHEY and CDR2 SMNVEV (reference sequence). The CDR3 nucleotides read TGTGCCAGCAGTTTATGGACAGGGAGCGACGAGCAGTACTTC. Its protein is CASSLWTGSDEQYF.

J is TRBJ2-1 and V is TRBV20-1; 10 positions match TRBD1. This CDR3 comprises 16 residues. Trimming at V came to 3 bases and at J to 2 bases, leaving 7 bases not matched to a gene. The germline V gene encodes CDR1 DFQATT and CDR2 SNEGSKA (reference sequence). Here the CDR3 reads CSASPGTGDAYNEQFF. The CDR3 nucleotides read TGCAGTGCTAGTCCCGGGACAGGGGACGCCTACAATGAGCAGTTCTTC.

This chain joins TRBV29-1 and TRBJ2-7; 8 nucleotides align to TRBD2. The V gene's germline CDR1 is SQVTM and CDR2 ANQGSEA. The trim removed 6 bases at V and 3 bases at J, leaving 7 bases unmatched. This CDR3 is built from 13 residues. The CDR3 sequence is CSVGSGISYEQYF. The CDR3 DNA is TGCAGCGTGGGTAGCGGGATTAGCTACGAGCAGTACTTC.

This clone was seen only a few times. The J gene is TRBJ1-2, the V gene TRBV4-3; the match to TRBD1 covers 8 bases. The V segment lost 0 bases and the J segment 4 bases; nucleotides outside the gene matches: 10. The CDR3 length is 17 residues. CDR1 and CDR2 (germline): LGHNA, YSLEER. The CDR3 sequence is CASSQDWAGGFSYGYTF. The CDR3 bases are TGCGCCAGCAGCCAAGATTGGGCAGGGGGCTTTAGCTATGGCTACACCTTC.

The CDR3 bases are TGTGCCAGCAGTTACTCCATTAGTGCAGATACGCAGTATTTT. Its translation: CASSYSISADTQYF. The chain recombines TRBV6-5 with TRBJ2-3; no clear D gene. The germline V and J ends were trimmed by 0 bases and 4 bases, with 8 bases remaining between them. Germline CDR1 reads MNHEY; CDR2 reads SVGAGI. The CDR3 covers 14 residues.

V usage is TRBV2 and J usage is TRBJ1-4, with 8 positions matching TRBD1. CDR3 length: 13 amino acids. V was clipped by 8 bases and J by 6 bases; unmatched bases: 5. Germline CDR1 is SNHLY and CDR2 is FYNNEI. The CDR3 sequence: CASDAGGHEKLFF. In DNA, the CDR3 is TGTGCCAGCGATGCAGGGGGCCATGAAAAACTGTTTTTT. Full variable domain (outside the CDR3, taken from reference TRBV2 and TRBJ1-4): EPEVTQTPSHQVTQMGQEVILRCVPISNHLYFYWYRQILGQKVEFLVSFYNNEISEKSEIFDDQFSVERPDGSNFTLKIRSTKLEDSAMYFCASDAGGHEKLFFGSGTQLSVL.